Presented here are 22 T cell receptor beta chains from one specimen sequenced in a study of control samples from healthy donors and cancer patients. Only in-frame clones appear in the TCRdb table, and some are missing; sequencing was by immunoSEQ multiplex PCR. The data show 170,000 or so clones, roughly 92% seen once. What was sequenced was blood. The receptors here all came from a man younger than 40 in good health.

The CDR3 protein is CASSFQTAYEQYF. In DNA form, the CDR3 reads TGTGCCAGCAGCTTCCAGACAGCCTACGAGCAGTACTTC. The V gene is TRBV7-9, the J gene TRBJ2-7; maybe TRBD1 (5 bases). The CDR3 is 13 residues long. The germline CDR1 and CDR2 sequences are SEHNR and FQNEAQ (reference sequence). V was cut by 3 bases and J by 2 bases, with 8 bases left in between.

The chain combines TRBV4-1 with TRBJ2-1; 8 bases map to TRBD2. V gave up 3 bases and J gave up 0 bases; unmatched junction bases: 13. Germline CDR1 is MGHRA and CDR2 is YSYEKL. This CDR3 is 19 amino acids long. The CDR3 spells CASSHHREGGGSSYNEQFF. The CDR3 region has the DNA TGCGCCAGCAGCCACCATCGGGAGGGCGGGGGGAGCTCCTACAATGAGCAGTTCTTC.

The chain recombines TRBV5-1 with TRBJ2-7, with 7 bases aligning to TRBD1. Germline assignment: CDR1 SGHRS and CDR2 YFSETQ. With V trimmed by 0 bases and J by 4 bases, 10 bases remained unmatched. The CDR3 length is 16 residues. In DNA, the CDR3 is TGCGCCAGCAGCTTGGATCCGGCAGGGGGAGTGTACGAGCAGTACTTC. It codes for CASSLDPAGGVYEQYF.

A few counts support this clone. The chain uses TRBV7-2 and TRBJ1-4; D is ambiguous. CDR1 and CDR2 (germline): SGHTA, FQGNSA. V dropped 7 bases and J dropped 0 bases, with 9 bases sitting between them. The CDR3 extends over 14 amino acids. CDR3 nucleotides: TGTGCCAGCACCCGCTTCCCAACTAATGAAAAACTGTTTTTT. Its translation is CASTRFPTNEKLFF.

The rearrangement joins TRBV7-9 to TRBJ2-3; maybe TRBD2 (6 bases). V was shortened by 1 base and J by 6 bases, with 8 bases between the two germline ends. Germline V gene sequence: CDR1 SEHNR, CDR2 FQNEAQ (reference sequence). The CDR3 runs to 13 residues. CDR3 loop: CASSLDGSDTQYF. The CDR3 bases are TGTGCCAGCAGCTTAGACGGGAGTGATACGCAGTATTTT.

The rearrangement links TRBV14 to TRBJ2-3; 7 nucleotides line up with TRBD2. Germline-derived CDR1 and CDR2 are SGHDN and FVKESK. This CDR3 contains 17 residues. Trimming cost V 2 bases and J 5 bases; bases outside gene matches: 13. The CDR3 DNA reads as TGTGCCAGCAGCCAATTTCATGGGGGAGGGCCCATAGATACGCAGTATTTT. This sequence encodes CASSQFHGGGPIDTQYF.

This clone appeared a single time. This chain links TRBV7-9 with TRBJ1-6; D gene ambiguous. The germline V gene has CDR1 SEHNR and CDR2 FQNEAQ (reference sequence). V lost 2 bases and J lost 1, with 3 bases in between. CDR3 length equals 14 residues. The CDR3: CASSLFSYNSPLHF. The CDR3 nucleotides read TGTGCCAGCAGCTTATTTTCCTATAATTCACCCCTCCACTTT.

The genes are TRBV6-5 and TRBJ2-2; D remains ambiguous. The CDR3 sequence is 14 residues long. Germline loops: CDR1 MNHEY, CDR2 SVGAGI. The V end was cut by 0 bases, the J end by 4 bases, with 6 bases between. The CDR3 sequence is CASSYSGSTGELFF. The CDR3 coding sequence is TGTGCCAGCAGTTACTCAGGCTCCACCGGGGAGCTGTTTTTT.

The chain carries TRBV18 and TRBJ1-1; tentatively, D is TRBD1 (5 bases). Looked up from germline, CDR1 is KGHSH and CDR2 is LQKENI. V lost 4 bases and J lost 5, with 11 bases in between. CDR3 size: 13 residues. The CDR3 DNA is TGTGCCAGCTCACTGAATGGGGGGACTGAAGCTTTCTTT. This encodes CASSLNGGTEAFF.

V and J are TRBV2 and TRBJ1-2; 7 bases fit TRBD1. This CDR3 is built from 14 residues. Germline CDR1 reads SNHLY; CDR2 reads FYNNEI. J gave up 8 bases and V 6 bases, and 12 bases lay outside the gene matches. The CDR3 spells CASRRGQGLGGYTF. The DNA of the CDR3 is TGTGCCAGCAGGAGGGGGCAGGGCCTCGGGGGCTACACCTTC.

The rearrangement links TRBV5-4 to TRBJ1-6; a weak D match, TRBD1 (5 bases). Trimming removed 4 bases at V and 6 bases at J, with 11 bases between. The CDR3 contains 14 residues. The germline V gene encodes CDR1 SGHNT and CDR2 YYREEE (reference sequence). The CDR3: CASSLGVPNSPLHF. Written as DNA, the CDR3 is TGTGCCAGCAGCCTAGGGGTGCCTAATTCACCCCTCCACTTT.

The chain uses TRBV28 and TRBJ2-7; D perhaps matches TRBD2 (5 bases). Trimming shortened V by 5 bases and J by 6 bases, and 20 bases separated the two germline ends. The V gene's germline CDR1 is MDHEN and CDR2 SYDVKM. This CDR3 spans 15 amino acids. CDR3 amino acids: CASSTHLGGVSEQYF. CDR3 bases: TGTGCCAGCAGTACTCATCTAGGAGGAGTTAGCGAGCAGTACTTC. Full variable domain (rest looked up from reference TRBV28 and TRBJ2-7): DVKVTQSSRYLVKRTGEKVFLECVQDMDHENMFWYRQDPGLGLRLIYFSYDVKMKEKGDIPEGYSVSREKKERFSLILESASTNQTSMYLCASSTHLGGVSEQYFGPGTRLTVT.

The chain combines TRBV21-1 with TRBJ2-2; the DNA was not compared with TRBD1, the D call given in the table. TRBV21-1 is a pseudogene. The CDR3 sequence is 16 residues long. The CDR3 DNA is TGTGCCAGCAGCAAAAGACAGGGGGCGAGCACCGGGGAGCTGTTTTTT. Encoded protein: CASSKRQGASTGELFF.

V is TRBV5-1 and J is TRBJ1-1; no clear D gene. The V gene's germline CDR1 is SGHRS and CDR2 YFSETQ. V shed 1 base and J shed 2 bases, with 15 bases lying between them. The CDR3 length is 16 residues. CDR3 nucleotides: TGCGCCAGCAGCTTGCTGCAAACCCCTACCAACACTGAAGCTTTCTTT. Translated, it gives CASSLLQTPTNTEAFF.

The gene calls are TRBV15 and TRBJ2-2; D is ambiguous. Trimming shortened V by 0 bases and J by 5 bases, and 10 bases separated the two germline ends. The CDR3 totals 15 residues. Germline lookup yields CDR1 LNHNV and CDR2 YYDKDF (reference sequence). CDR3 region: CATSRDQRMTGELFF. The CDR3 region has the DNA TGTGCCACCAGCAGAGATCAAAGGATGACCGGGGAGCTGTTTTTT.

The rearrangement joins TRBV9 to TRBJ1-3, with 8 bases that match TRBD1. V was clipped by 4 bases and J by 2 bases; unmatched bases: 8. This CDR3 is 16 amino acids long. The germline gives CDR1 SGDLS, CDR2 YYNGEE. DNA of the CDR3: TGTGCCAGCAGCCTAGAAGGACAGGGAACTGGAAACACCATATATTTT. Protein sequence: CASSLEGQGTGNTIYF.

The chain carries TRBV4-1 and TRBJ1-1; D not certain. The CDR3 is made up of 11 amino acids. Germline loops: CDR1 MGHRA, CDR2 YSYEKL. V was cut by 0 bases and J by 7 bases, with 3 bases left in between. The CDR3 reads CASSQDREAFF. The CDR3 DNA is TGCGCCAGCAGCCAAGACCGTGAAGCTTTCTTT.

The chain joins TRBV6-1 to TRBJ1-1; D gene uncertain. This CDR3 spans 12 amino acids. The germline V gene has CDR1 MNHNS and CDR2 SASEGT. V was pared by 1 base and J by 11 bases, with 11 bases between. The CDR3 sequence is CASSEDGVQAFF. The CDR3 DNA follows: TGTGCCAGCAGTGAAGACGGGGTTCAGGCTTTCTTT.

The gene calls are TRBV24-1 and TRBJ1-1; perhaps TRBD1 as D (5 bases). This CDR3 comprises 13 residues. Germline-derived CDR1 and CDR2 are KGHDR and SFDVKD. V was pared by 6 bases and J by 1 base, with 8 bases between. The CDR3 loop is CATSSGGNTEAFF. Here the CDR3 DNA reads TGTGCCACCAGTAGTGGGGGGAACACTGAAGCTTTCTTT.

CDR3 coding DNA: TGTGCCAGCAGGGGGGGACAGTATAATTCACCCCTCCACTTT. Translation gives CASRGGQYNSPLHF. The chain recombines TRBV6-5 with TRBJ1-6; TRBD1 aligns across 7 bases. J lost 4 bases, V lost 6 bases, and 3 bases had no gene match. The V gene's germline CDR1 is MNHEY and CDR2 SVGAGI. This CDR3 is 14 amino acids long.

CDR3 sequence reads: CASSGSGRPGTGDQPQHF. The CDR3 coding sequence is TGTGCCAGCAGTGGCTCGGGACGGCCCGGAACCGGGGATCAGCCCCAGCATTTT. The rearrangement joins TRBV6-1 to TRBJ1-5; a possible D gene is TRBD1 (5 bases). V lost 4 bases to trimming and J lost 5 bases, with 24 bases between them. The length of the CDR3 is 18 residues. Germline loops: CDR1 MNHNS, CDR2 SASEGT.

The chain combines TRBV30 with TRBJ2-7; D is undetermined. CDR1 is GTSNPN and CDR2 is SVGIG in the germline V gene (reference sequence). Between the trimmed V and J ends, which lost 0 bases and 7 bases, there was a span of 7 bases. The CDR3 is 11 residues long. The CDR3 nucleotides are TGTGCCTGGAGTGTTAGGACGGAGCAGTACTTC. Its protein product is CAWSVRTEQYF. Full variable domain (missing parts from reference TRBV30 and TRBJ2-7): SQTIHQWPATLVQPVGSPLSLECTVEGTSNPNLYWYRQAAGRGLQLLFYSVGIGQISSEVPQNLSASRPQDRQFILSSKKLLLSDSGFYLCAWSVRTEQYFGPGTRLTVT.